These 22 T cell receptor beta chains were all obtained from the same sample, sequenced in a study of identifying expanded T cells in peripheral blood. Sequenced by immunoSEQ multiplex PCR; TCRdb stores in-frame clones only, minus some. This sample yields under 100,000 clones, of which about 85% are seen a single time; 3.5% to 5.5% belongs to the top ten. Sequencing was performed on blood. These receptors were collected from a person aged 18-70 years in good health.

The chain couples TRBV15 to TRBJ2-5, with a possible D match to TRBD2 (6 bases). V lost 4 bases to trimming and J lost 3 bases, with 12 bases between them. The germline V gene has CDR1 LNHNV and CDR2 YYDKDF (reference sequence). The CDR3 contains 14 residues. CDR3 nucleotides: TGTGCCACCAGCATTTTTAGCGGAGAAGAGACCCAGTACTTC. It translates to CATSIFSGEETQYF.

This clone has a single count. This chain connects TRBV5-6 to TRBJ2-1; D perhaps matches TRBD2 (6 bases). Per germline, CDR1 SGHDT and CDR2 YYEEEE. This CDR3 contains 15 residues. Between the trimmed V and J ends, which lost 2 bases and 6 bases, there was a span of 15 bases. The CDR3 nucleotides are TGTGCCAGCAGCTTTTCACTGGGACTCCCCAATGAGCAGTTCTTC. Translating it yields CASSFSLGLPNEQFF.

The genes are TRBV2 and TRBJ2-1, with 9 nucleotides matching TRBD2. CDR3 length equals 12 residues. V trimming: 10 bases; J trimming: 10 bases; junction bases outside the gene matches: 8. CDR1 SNHLY and CDR2 FYNNEI come from the germline V gene. In nucleotides, the CDR3 is TGTGCCACCGGCGGGGGGGAGGGCGAGCAGTTCTTC. It codes for CATGGGEGEQFF.

This clone was recorded only once. The chain links TRBV18 to TRBJ2-1; the match to TRBD1 covers 12 bases. CDR1 and CDR2 (germline): KGHSH, LQKENI. V shed 3 bases, J shed 5 bases, and the junction held 2 bases outside the gene matches. This CDR3 is built from 15 residues. The CDR3 nucleotides read TGTGCCAGCTCACCCGGGACAGGGGGCCACAATGAGCAGTTCTTC. Amino acid sequence: CASSPGTGGHNEQFF.

The chain carries TRBV5-4 and TRBJ2-7; a possible D gene is TRBD2 (6 bases). The CDR3 is 15 amino acids. The V gene's germline CDR1 is SGHNT and CDR2 YYREEE (reference sequence). Deletions cut 4 bases from V and 3 bases from J, with 17 bases between. CDR3 region: CASSLRWGVLYEQYF. In nucleotides, the CDR3 is TGTGCCAGCAGCCTCCGCTGGGGGGTTCTCTACGAGCAGTACTTC.

The CDR3 region is CASRINQPQHF. The CDR3 DNA reads TGTGCCAGCAGAATTAATCAGCCCCAGCATTTT. The chain combines TRBV6-1 with TRBJ1-5; unclear D gene. Germline loops: CDR1 MNHNS, CDR2 SASEGT. The V gene lost 6 bases and the J gene lost 4 bases, with 4 bases spanning the gap. The CDR3 has 11 residues.

This chain connects TRBV14 to TRBJ2-7, with D possibly matching TRBD2 (5 bases). The CDR3 length is 20 residues. Trimming shortened V by 0 bases and J by 0 bases, and 24 bases separated the two germline ends. Germline assignment: CDR1 SGHDN and CDR2 FVKESK. For the CDR3, the DNA is TGTGCCAGCAGCCAAGATAAGCGGATGGAACCGGGTCTGAGCTCCTACGAGCAGTACTTC. Translating it yields CASSQDKRMEPGLSSYEQYF. The full variable domain, rest sourced from reference TRBV14 and TRBJ2-7, is EAGVTQFPSHSVIEKGQTVTLRCDPISGHDNLYWYRRVMGKEIKFLLHFVKESKQDESGMPNNRFLAERTGGTYSTLKVQPAELEDSGVYFCASSQDKRMEPGLSSYEQYFGPGTRLTVT.

The J gene is TRBJ2-7, the V gene TRBV6-5; 7 bases match TRBD1. In germline, CDR1 is MNHEY, CDR2 SVGAGI. V trimming: 2 bases; J trimming: 6 bases; junction bases outside the gene matches: 4. This CDR3 contains 13 residues. The CDR3 DNA reads as TGTGCCAGCAGTTACACCGACAGGGTCGAGCAGTACTTC. It yields the protein CASSYTDRVEQYF.

The chain joins TRBV19 to TRBJ1-5, with TRBD1 matching over 7 bases. This CDR3 comprises 15 residues. Trimming at V came to 7 bases and at J to 2 bases, leaving 8 bases not matched to a gene. The germline CDR1 and CDR2 sequences are LNHDA and SQIVND (reference sequence). The CDR3 is CASTRRQGGNQPQHF. The DNA for the CDR3 is TGTGCCAGTACGCGGCGACAGGGAGGCAATCAGCCCCAGCATTTT.

V is TRBV5-4 and J is TRBJ2-1; tentative D call: TRBD1 (5 bases). CDR3 length equals 15 residues. Germline V gene lookup returns CDR1 SGHNT and CDR2 YYREEE (reference sequence). The V and J ends lost 0 bases and 2 bases respectively, with 9 bases between them. The CDR3 sequence is CASSLEGAPYNEQFF. Here the CDR3 DNA reads TGTGCCAGCAGCTTGGAAGGGGCACCCTACAATGAGCAGTTCTTC.

J is TRBJ2-3 and V is TRBV5-1; 7 bases are shared with TRBD1. This CDR3 contains 13 residues. CDR1 and CDR2 (germline): SGHRS, YFSETQ. V shed 1 base, J shed 5 bases, and the junction held 1 base outside the gene matches. CDR3 sequence: CASSLRDRDTQYF. The CDR3 DNA is TGCGCCAGCAGCTTGAGGGACAGAGATACGCAGTATTTT.

This clone has just one count. The chain employs TRBV19 and TRBJ1-4; D unresolved. This CDR3 region has 13 residues. Germline V CDR1 and CDR2: LNHDA, SQIVND (reference sequence). The V end was cut by 10 bases, the J end by 5 bases, with 14 bases between. The CDR3 DNA is TGTGCCACCTCCGGGAGAGCCAATGAAAAACTGTTTTTT. This sequence encodes CATSGRANEKLFF. The full variable domain, completed using reference TRBV19 and TRBJ1-4, is DGGITQSPKYLFRKEGQNVTLSCEQNLNHDAMYWYRQDPGQGLRLIYYSQIVNDFQKGDIAEGYSVSREKKESFPLTVTSAQKNPTAFYLCATSGRANEKLFFGSGTQLSVL.

V gene TRBV11-3 combines with J gene TRBJ1-1; possible D gene TRBD1, 5 bases. Between the trimmed V and J ends, which lost 1 base and 1 base, there was a span of 10 bases. In germline, CDR1 is SGHNT, CDR2 YENEEA. The CDR3 loop spans 15 amino acids. The CDR3 bases are TGTGCCAGCAGCTTAGGGGGGAGCGCGAACACTGAAGCTTTCTTT. Translating it yields CASSLGGSANTEAFF.

The chain recombines TRBV11-2 with TRBJ1-2, with TRBD1 identical over 10 bases. Trimming took 5 bases from V and 3 from J; bases not matched to a gene: 12. The CDR3 sequence is 17 residues long. Germline CDR1 is SGHAT and CDR2 is FQNNGV. DNA for the CDR3: TGTGCCAGCAGCGCCCCCGGACAGGGGGTGGTGGACTATGGCTACACCTTC. Translating it yields CASSAPGQGVVDYGYTF.

The chain carries TRBV4-3 and TRBJ2-2, with 7 bases lining up with TRBD2. The length of the CDR3 is 15 residues. Per germline, CDR1 LGHNA and CDR2 YSLEER. Trimming cost V 0 bases and J 11 bases; bases outside gene matches: 9. CDR3 coding DNA: TGCGCCAGCAGCCAAGACACCTCGGCGGGGGTAGAGCTGTTTTTT. Translation gives CASSQDTSAGVELFF.

CDR3 amino acids: CASSLGGSSNTEAFF. CDR3 in DNA: TGCGCCAGCAGCTTGGGGGGTAGCAGTAACACTGAAGCTTTCTTT. This chain links TRBV5-1 with TRBJ1-1; D ambiguous. CDR3 length: 15 amino acids. Per germline, CDR1 SGHRS and CDR2 YFSETQ. V was shortened by 0 bases and J by 2 bases, with 11 bases between the two germline ends.

This chain uses TRBV6-6 with TRBJ1-2, with a possible D match to TRBD1 (5 bases). V lost 2 bases and J lost 4, with 14 bases in between. The CDR3 spans 15 residues. The germline CDR1 and CDR2 sequences are MNHNY and SVGAGI (reference sequence). CDR3 DNA sequence: TGTGCCAGCAGTTACCCGGGAGCCGGGGGCTATGGCTACACCTTC. It codes for CASSYPGAGGYGYTF.

The chain carries TRBV11-3 and TRBJ2-1; D perhaps matches TRBD2 (6 bases). The CDR3 is 16 amino acids. Germline CDR1 reads SGHNT; CDR2 reads YENEEA. V shed 5 bases and J shed 4 bases, with 18 bases lying between them. The DNA of the CDR3 is TGTGCCAGCAGCACCTTTGGGCGGGATGGGTACAATGAGCAGTTCTTC. Amino acid sequence: CASSTFGRDGYNEQFF.

The chain joins TRBV5-1 to TRBJ1-1; 9 bases are a match to TRBD1. The CDR3 contains 16 residues. V was clipped by 2 bases and J by 1 base; unmatched bases: 6. Germline V gene lookup returns CDR1 SGHRS and CDR2 YFSETQ. The CDR3 protein is CASSFPRDRENTEAFF. CDR3 bases: TGCGCCAGCAGCTTTCCGAGGGACAGGGAGAACACTGAAGCTTTCTTT.

This rearrangement joins TRBV2 to TRBJ1-4; D is undetermined. The CDR3 runs 19 residues. Germline V CDR1 and CDR2: SNHLY, FYNNEI. Trimming removed 1 base from V and 5 bases from J, with 23 bases in between. CDR3 coding DNA: TGTGCCAGCAGTGAAGGGGGTCGCTACCACCGCGAGGCGAATGAAAAACTGTTTTTT. Protein sequence: CASSEGGRYHREANEKLFF.

The CDR3 coding sequence is TGTGCCAGCAGTGAGGATTTGTCCGGCTATGGCTACACCTTC. Its translation: CASSEDLSGYGYTF. The rearrangement links TRBV2 to TRBJ1-2; D gene ambiguous. V shed 3 bases and J shed 4 bases, with 12 bases lying between them. CDR3 size: 14 residues. Germline CDR1 reads SNHLY; CDR2 reads FYNNEI.

In nucleotides, the CDR3 is TGTGCCAGCAGCTTGGCCGGGACGTCCTACGAGCAGTACTTC. Amino acids: CASSLAGTSYEQYF. The chain combines TRBV5-6 with TRBJ2-7; D may correspond to TRBD1 or TRBD2 (5 bases each). Trimming removed 0 bases from V and 1 base from J, with 8 bases in between. Looked up from germline, CDR1 is SGHDT and CDR2 is YYEEEE. This CDR3 spans 14 amino acids.